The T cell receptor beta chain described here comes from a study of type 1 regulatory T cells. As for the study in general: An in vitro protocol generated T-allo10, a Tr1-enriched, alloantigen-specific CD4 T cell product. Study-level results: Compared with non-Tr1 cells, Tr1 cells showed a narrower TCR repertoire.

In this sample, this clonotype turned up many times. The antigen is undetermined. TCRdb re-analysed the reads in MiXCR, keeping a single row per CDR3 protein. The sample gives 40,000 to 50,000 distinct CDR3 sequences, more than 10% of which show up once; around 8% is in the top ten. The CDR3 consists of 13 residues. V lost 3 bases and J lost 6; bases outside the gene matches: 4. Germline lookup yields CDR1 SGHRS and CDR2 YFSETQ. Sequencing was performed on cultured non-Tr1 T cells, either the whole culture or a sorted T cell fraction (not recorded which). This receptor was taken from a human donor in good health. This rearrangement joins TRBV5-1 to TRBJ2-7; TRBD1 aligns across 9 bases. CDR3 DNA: TGCGCCAGCAGCTCACAGGGGGCGGGCGAGCAGTACTTC. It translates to CASSSQGAGEQYF.